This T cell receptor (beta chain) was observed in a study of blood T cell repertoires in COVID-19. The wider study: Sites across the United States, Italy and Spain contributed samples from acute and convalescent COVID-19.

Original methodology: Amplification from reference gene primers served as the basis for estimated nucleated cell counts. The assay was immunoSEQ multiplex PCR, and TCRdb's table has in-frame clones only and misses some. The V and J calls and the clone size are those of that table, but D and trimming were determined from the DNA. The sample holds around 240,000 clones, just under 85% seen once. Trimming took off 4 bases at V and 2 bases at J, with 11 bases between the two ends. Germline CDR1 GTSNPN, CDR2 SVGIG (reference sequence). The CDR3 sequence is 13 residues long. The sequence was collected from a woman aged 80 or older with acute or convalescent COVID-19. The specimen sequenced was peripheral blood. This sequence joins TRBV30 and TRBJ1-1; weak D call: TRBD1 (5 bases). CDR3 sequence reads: CAWTRTRNTEAFF. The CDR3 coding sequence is TGTGCCTGGACCCGGACAAGAAACACTGAAGCTTTCTTT. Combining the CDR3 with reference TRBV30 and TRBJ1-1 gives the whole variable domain SQTIHQWPATLVQPVGSPLSLECTVEGTSNPNLYWYRQAAGRGLQLLFYSVGIGQISSEVPQNLSASRPQDRQFILSSKKLLLSDSGFYLCAWTRTRNTEAFFGQGTRLTVV.